Listed below are T cell receptor beta chains from one sample, sequenced in a study of T cells in localized non-small cell lung cancer. Repertoires were generated with immunoSEQ multiplex PCR, while TCRdb's copy carries only in-frame clones and drops some. This sample has about 1,400 clones, with 24% found just once. Sequencing used normal lung tissue next to the tumor, obtained before any cancer treatment. The source is a man aged 18 to 55 with stage II lung adenocarcinoma. CDR3s include the opening cysteine and the closing phenylalanine or tryptophan. The order of the fields is J gene, V gene, clone size, D gene, CDR3 protein, CDR3 DNA. A D gene is named only where the DNA matches it firmly. The listing skips clone size in some rows; elsewhere it reads once, few, many or a size class.

J gene: TRBJ2-7; V gene: TRBV11-3; clone size: -; D gene: -; CDR3 protein: CASSLGTGPLEQYF; CDR3 DNA: TGTGCCAGCAGCTTAGGGACTGGACCCCTGGAGCAGTACTTC
J gene: TRBJ2-4; V gene: TRBV28; clone size: -; D gene: -; CDR3 protein: CASRGQTLAKNIQYF; CDR3 DNA: TGTGCCAGCAGAGGACAGACGCTAGCCAAAAACATTCAGTACTTC
J gene: TRBJ2-6; V gene: TRBV6-8; clone size: -; D gene: -; CDR3 protein: CASRSTGDSGANVLTF; CDR3 DNA: TGTGCCAGCAGGTCGACAGGCGACTCTGGGGCCAACGTCCTGACTTTC
J gene: TRBJ2-7; V gene: TRBV6-8; clone size: -; D gene: TRBD1; CDR3 protein: CASTSRGTGWDEQYF; CDR3 DNA: TGTGCCAGCACTTCCCGTGGGACAGGGTGGGACGAGCAGTACTTC
J gene: TRBJ2-7; V gene: TRBV12-5; clone size: -; D gene: -; CDR3 protein: CASGDIGARGEQYF; CDR3 DNA: TGTGCTAGTGGGGATATTGGGGCCCGTGGGGAGCAGTACTTC
J gene: TRBJ1-1; V gene: TRBV23-1; clone size: -; D gene: -; CDR3 protein: CASSQGRLDRTEAFF; CDR3 DNA: TGCGCCAGCAGCCAAGGGCGGCTGGACCGCACTGAAGCTTTCTTT
J gene: TRBJ2-7; V gene: TRBV6-1; clone size: medium-sized; D gene: TRBD1; CDR3 protein: CASSEAGTGARKYF; CDR3 DNA: TGTGCCAGCAGTGAAGCAGGGACAGGGGCGAGGAAGTACTTC
J gene: TRBJ1-6; V gene: TRBV18; clone size: -; D gene: -; CDR3 protein: CASSPGGARNSPLHF; CDR3 DNA: TGTGCCAGCTCTCCCGGAGGGGCCCGTAATTCACCCCTCCACTTT
J gene: TRBJ2-5; V gene: TRBV6-8; clone size: -; D gene: -; CDR3 protein: CASSYSRAISLQETQYF; CDR3 DNA: TGTGCCAGCAGTTACTCGAGGGCAATCTCTTTGCAAGAGACCCAGTACTTC
J gene: TRBJ2-3; V gene: TRBV18; clone size: -; D gene: TRBD2; CDR3 protein: CASSPPTSDSTDTQYF; CDR3 DNA: TGTGCCAGCTCACCACCGACTAGCGACAGCACAGATACGCAGTATTTT
J gene: TRBJ2-7; V gene: TRBV12-5; clone size: few; D gene: TRBD2; CDR3 protein: CASTRGGYEQYF; CDR3 DNA: TGTGCCAGCACCCGGGGGGGGTACGAGCAGTACTTC
J gene: TRBJ1-2; V gene: TRBV6-8; clone size: -; D gene: -; CDR3 protein: CASSYSKDFNYGYTF; CDR3 DNA: TGTGCCAGCAGTTACTCGAAGGATTTTAACTATGGCTACACCTTC
J gene: TRBJ1-1; V gene: TRBV6-8; clone size: -; D gene: -; CDR3 protein: CASRGRTDGKAFF; CDR3 DNA: TGTGCCAGCCGGGGGAGGACAGATGGTAAAGCTTTCTTT
J gene: TRBJ2-2; V gene: TRBV5-1; clone size: medium-sized; D gene: TRBD2; CDR3 protein: CASSQAGGAGGELFF; CDR3 DNA: TGCGCCAGCAGCCAAGCCGGGGGGGCTGGCGGGGAGCTGTTTTTT
J gene: TRBJ2-2; V gene: TRBV30; clone size: few; D gene: -; CDR3 protein: CAWSADGTGELFF; CDR3 DNA: TGTGCCTGGAGTGCGGACGGCACCGGGGAGCTGTTTTTT
J gene: TRBJ2-7; V gene: TRBV11-3; clone size: few; D gene: TRBD1; CDR3 protein: CASSLEQGSSYEQYF; CDR3 DNA: TGTGCCAGCAGCTTAGAACAGGGGAGCTCCTACGAGCAGTACTTC
J gene: TRBJ2-3; V gene: TRBV28; clone size: -; D gene: TRBD2; CDR3 protein: CASSFFPLGEGWDTQYF; CDR3 DNA: TGTGCCAGCAGTTTTTTCCCCCTAGGGGAGGGGTGGGATACGCAGTATTTT
J gene: TRBJ2-7; V gene: TRBV6-8; clone size: -; D gene: -; CDR3 protein: CASSYTNDRPYEQYF; CDR3 DNA: TGTGCCAGCAGTTACACGAACGACAGACCCTACGAGCAGTACTTC
J gene: TRBJ2-5; V gene: TRBV5-1; clone size: -; D gene: TRBD1; CDR3 protein: CASSLGDRGMRETQYF; CDR3 DNA: TGCGCCAGCAGCTTGGGGGACAGGGGGATGAGAGAGACCCAGTACTTC
J gene: TRBJ2-3; V gene: TRBV6-8; clone size: -; D gene: -; CDR3 protein: CASSYRLPVDTQYF; CDR3 DNA: TGTGCCAGCAGTTATAGACTTCCTGTGGATACGCAGTATTTT
J gene: TRBJ2-3; V gene: TRBV7-5; clone size: -; D gene: -; CDR3 protein: CASSLQNDRVGDTQYF; CDR3 DNA: TGTGCCAGCAGCTTACAGAATGACAGGGTCGGAGATACGCAGTATTTT
J gene: TRBJ2-7; V gene: TRBV19; clone size: -; D gene: TRBD1; CDR3 protein: CASSIADRVGAEQYF; CDR3 DNA: TGTGCCAGTAGTATAGCGGACAGGGTTGGGGCCGAGCAGTACTTC
J gene: TRBJ2-1; V gene: TRBV9; clone size: -; D gene: TRBD2; CDR3 protein: CASSVRVSGLGYNEQFF; CDR3 DNA: TGTGCCAGCAGCGTAAGGGTTAGCGGGTTGGGCTACAATGAGCAGTTCTTC
J gene: TRBJ2-3; V gene: TRBV6-8; clone size: -; D gene: TRBD1; CDR3 protein: CASSVKGRTGDTQYF; CDR3 DNA: TGTGCCAGCAGTGTAAAGGGCAGGACAGGAGATACGCAGTATTTT
J gene: TRBJ1-2; V gene: TRBV19; clone size: -; D gene: -; CDR3 protein: CPTPRTDDHPSYFF; CDR3 DNA: TGTCCCACTCCGAGGACAGACGACCATCCTTCTTATTTCTTC
J gene: TRBJ2-3; V gene: TRBV6-8; clone size: medium-sized; D gene: TRBD2; CDR3 protein: CAIEWTSGGTDTQYF; CDR3 DNA: TGTGCCATCGAATGGACTAGCGGGGGCACAGATACGCAGTATTTT
J gene: TRBJ2-1; V gene: TRBV9; clone size: few; D gene: -; CDR3 protein: CASSGSEGYNEQFF; CDR3 DNA: TGTGCCAGCAGCGGCTCAGAGGGATACAATGAGCAGTTCTTC
J gene: TRBJ2-1; V gene: TRBV6-8; clone size: -; D gene: TRBD1; CDR3 protein: CASRVSTGTGTNEQFF; CDR3 DNA: TGTGCCAGCAGAGTCTCGACCGGGACAGGGACTAATGAGCAGTTCTTC
J gene: TRBJ1-2; V gene: TRBV6-7; clone size: -; D gene: -; CDR3 protein: CATHWGYGYTF; CDR3 DNA: TGTGCCACCCATTGGGGCTATGGCTACACCTTC
J gene: TRBJ2-7; V gene: TRBV4-1; clone size: -; D gene: -; CDR3 protein: CASSQDQGSYEQYF; CDR3 DNA: TGCGCCAGCAGCCAAGACCAGGGCTCCTACGAGCAGTACTTC
J gene: TRBJ2-3; V gene: TRBV11-3; clone size: -; D gene: -; CDR3 protein: CASSPRTTTDTQYF; CDR3 DNA: TGTGCCAGCAGCCCCAGGACTACCACAGATACGCAGTATTTT
J gene: TRBJ2-7; V gene: TRBV28; clone size: -; D gene: -; CDR3 protein: CASSLRLGEYKIYEQYF; CDR3 DNA: TGTGCCAGCAGTTTGCGGCTAGGGGAATACAAGATCTACGAGCAGTACTTC
J gene: TRBJ1-5; V gene: TRBV28; clone size: -; D gene: -; CDR3 protein: CASSPRGFDSNQPQHF; CDR3 DNA: TGTGCCAGCAGTCCTCGGGGGTTTGATAGCAATCAGCCCCAGCATTTT
J gene: TRBJ2-3; V gene: TRBV28; clone size: few; D gene: TRBD2; CDR3 protein: CASRSTGGPTKDTQYF; CDR3 DNA: TGTGCCAGCAGATCAACGGGGGGGCCCACAAAAGATACGCAGTATTTT
J gene: TRBJ1-2; V gene: TRBV10-3; clone size: few; D gene: -; CDR3 protein: CASGRPGTLDYGYTF; CDR3 DNA: TGTGCCAGCGGACGACCAGGGACACTGGACTATGGCTACACCTTC
J gene: TRBJ1-5; V gene: TRBV6-8; clone size: few; D gene: TRBD1; CDR3 protein: CASSQTGGNSNQPQHF; CDR3 DNA: TGTGCCAGCAGTCAGACAGGGGGCAATAGCAATCAGCCCCAGCATTTT
J gene: TRBJ1-3; V gene: TRBV7-6; clone size: -; D gene: -; CDR3 protein: CASSPDGSSGNTIYF; CDR3 DNA: TGTGCCAGCAGCCCGGACGGGAGCTCTGGAAACACCATATATTTT